Following are 23 T cell receptor beta chains from one sample sequenced in a study of T-cell memory formation after mild COVID-19 listed by TCRdb under 2021. Library preparation used 5' RACE. These reads were obtained on an Illumina NovaSeq 6000. TCRdb applied fastp at Q25 and MiXCR to the public reads, then kept only in-frame beta chains. Every CDR3 protein is listed once, alongside the most common genes and DNA of its rows. The sample table holds over 400,000 distinct CDR3 sequences, of which under 25% were seen once. The ten largest clonotypes hold roughly 14% of the sample. The sequenced material came from PBMCs or a T cell subset sorted from them (not recorded which). The receptor set was obtained from an adult woman who had mild COVID-19 (a few samples of this study predate the infection). The sample titles of this study are shuffled in the database, so cell type and time point are left out; the donor was told from shared clones.

The table lists this clonotype with a count of one. The chain uses TRBV27 and TRBJ2-3, with 7 bases identical to TRBD2. Trimming removed 6 bases from V and 2 bases from J; junction bases left unmatched: 8. This CDR3 region has 15 residues. Germline loops: CDR1 MNHEY, CDR2 SMNVEV (reference sequence). CDR3: CASSRGGPPTDTQYF. The DNA for the CDR3 is TGTGCCAGCAGCCGGGGAGGGCCCCCCACAGATACGCAGTATTTT.

V gene TRBV5-1 combines with J gene TRBJ1-2, with unresolved D. CDR3 size: 14 residues. The germline gives CDR1 SGHRS, CDR2 YFSETQ. The V end lost 1 base, the J end lost 4 bases, and 11 bases lay between the germline ends. This CDR3 reads CASSLQAGSYGYTF. The DNA of the CDR3 is TGCGCCAGCAGCTTGCAGGCAGGTTCCTATGGCTACACCTTC. The variable domain in full, with the rest retrieved from reference TRBV5-1 and TRBJ1-2, is KAGVTQTPRYLIKTRGQQVTLSCSPISGHRSVSWYQQTPGQGLQFLFEYFSETQRNKGNFPGRFSGRQFSNSRSEMNVSTLELGDSALYLCASSLQAGSYGYTFGSGTRLTVV.

The CDR3 nucleotides read TGTGCCAGCAGTTTAGCGAGGCGGGGGGTACTAAAGCGATCTGGGGCCAACGTCCTGACTTTC. Translating it yields CASSLARRGVLKRSGANVLTF. The chain uses TRBV12-3 or TRBV12-4 and TRBJ2-6; 8 nucleotides agree with TRBD2. The CDR3 length is 21 residues. J lost 1 base, V lost 0 bases, and 14 bases had no gene match.

V usage is TRBV12-3 or TRBV12-4 and J usage is TRBJ2-1, with 7 bases aligning to TRBD2. J lost 10 bases, V lost 6 bases, and 12 bases had no gene match. CDR3 size: 14 residues. The CDR3 spells CASRMVAGPMEQFF. As DNA, the CDR3 is TGTGCCAGCAGAATGGTAGCGGGTCCCATGGAGCAGTTCTTC.

The rearrangement links TRBV7-9 to TRBJ2-7; 16 bases match TRBD2. Trimming removed 1 base from V and 9 bases from J; junction bases left unmatched: 6. Germline V lookup: CDR1 SEHNR, CDR2 FQNEAQ (reference sequence). This CDR3 comprises 16 residues. Here the CDR3 DNA reads TGTGCCAGCAGCTTAGGGGGACTAGCGGGAGGGCCGTCGCAGTACTTC. It translates to CASSLGGLAGGPSQYF.

The chain uses TRBV6-5 and TRBJ1-1; 12 nucleotides agree with TRBD1. CDR1 and CDR2 (germline): MNHEY, SVGAGI. This CDR3 has 14 residues. With V trimmed by 6 bases and J by 6 bases, 5 bases remained unmatched. Here the CDR3 DNA reads TGTGCCAGCAGCCGGGACAGGGGGCTTGCTGAAGCTTTCTTT. Protein: CASSRDRGLAEAFF.

This clonotype appeared a single time. The DNA of the CDR3 is TGCGCCAGCAGCCCCGGACAGCCACGGGACTATGGCTACACCTTC. The encoded protein is CASSPGQPRDYGYTF. The chain employs TRBV5-1 and TRBJ1-2, with a tentative D call TRBD1 (6 bases). The CDR3 totals 15 residues. Germline assignment: CDR1 SGHRS and CDR2 YFSETQ. V was clipped by 4 bases and J by 3 bases, with 16 bases between them. Combining the CDR3 with reference TRBV5-1 and TRBJ1-2 gives the whole variable domain KAGVTQTPRYLIKTRGQQVTLSCSPISGHRSVSWYQQTPGQGLQFLFEYFSETQRNKGNFPGRFSGRQFSNSRSEMNVSTLELGDSALYLCASSPGQPRDYGYTFGSGTRLTVV.

This clonotype has at least ten counts. CDR3 DNA: TGTGCCAGCAGCTCCTTCGCGGGGTCTGGGGCCAACGTCCTGACTTTC. Amino acid sequence: CASSSFAGSGANVLTF. This chain links TRBV5-5 with TRBJ2-6, with D possibly TRBD2 on 6 matching bases. The V gene's germline CDR1 is SGHKS and CDR2 YYEKEE (reference sequence). The CDR3 is made up of 16 amino acids. V was shortened by 3 bases and J by 1 base, with 11 bases between the two germline ends. Drawing the rest from reference TRBV5-5 and TRBJ2-6, the complete variable domain is DAGVTQSPTHLIKTRGQQVTLRCSPISGHKSVSWYQQVLGQGPQFIFQYYEKEERGRGNFPDRFSARQFPNYSSELNVNALLLGDSALYLCASSSFAGSGANVLTFGAGSRLTVL.

This sequence joins TRBV18 and TRBJ2-7; D gene ambiguous. Trimming removed 3 bases from V and 4 bases from J, with 13 bases in between. CDR1 KGHSH and CDR2 LQKENI come from the germline V gene. The CDR3 runs 14 residues. Here the CDR3 DNA reads TGTGCCAGCTCACCCCCAGGACCGGGTTACGAGCAGTACTTC. Its translation is CASSPPGPGYEQYF.

V usage is TRBV12-3 or TRBV12-4 and J usage is TRBJ2-3; 11 bases match TRBD1. The CDR3 extends over 13 amino acids. V was pared by 8 bases and J by 9 bases, with 7 bases of the junction left unmatched. CDR3 nucleotides: TGTGCCAGCGGGACAGGGGGTACGATCACGCAGTATTTT. It encodes CASGTGGTITQYF.

Regarding this clonotype: A read error is possible here, since a much larger clone lies one base away. This chain uses TRBV7-2 with TRBJ2-2; perhaps TRBD2 as D (6 bases). Trimming shortened V by 5 bases and J by 4 bases, and 14 bases separated the two germline ends. The germline V gene has CDR1 SGHTA and CDR2 FQGNSA. CDR3 length equals 15 residues. CDR3 residues: CASSHELAVTGELFF. Here the CDR3 DNA reads TGTGCCAGCAGCCACGAACTAGCTGTCACCGGGGAGCTGTTTTTT.

This sequence joins TRBV6-6 and TRBJ2-7; D possibly corresponds to TRBD1 (7 bases). This CDR3 is 15 amino acids long. The V end was cut by 7 bases, the J end by 3 bases, with 19 bases between. Looked up from germline, CDR1 is MNHNY and CDR2 is SVGAGI (reference sequence). CDR3 bases: TGTGCCAGCACCGATCAAGGGACAGCGGGCTACGAGCAGTACTTC. This encodes CASTDQGTAGYEQYF.

The chain has TRBV19 and TRBJ2-7, with 7 bases that match TRBD1. The germline gives CDR1 LNHDA, CDR2 SQIVND (reference sequence). V gave up 10 bases and J gave up 3 bases; unmatched junction bases: 6. The CDR3 totals 12 residues. The CDR3 nucleotides read TGTGCCACGTGGGACAGCTACTACGAGCAGTACTTC. Amino acids: CATWDSYYEQYF.

The chain has TRBV9 and TRBJ2-7; 13 bases map to TRBD2. The CDR3 length is 18 residues. Per germline, CDR1 SGDLS and CDR2 YYNGEE. With 4 bases clipped from V and 6 bases from J, the junction kept 16 bases outside the gene matches. For the CDR3, the DNA is TGTGCCAGCAGCCTTGGACTAGCGGGAGTACCTGGGGTGGGCGAGCAGTACTTC. Its translation is CASSLGLAGVPGVGEQYF.

This clonotype has ten or more counts. The rearrangement joins TRBV5-5 to TRBJ2-1; no clear D. The germline V gene encodes CDR1 SGHKS and CDR2 YYEKEE (reference sequence). Trimming cost V 1 base and J 12 bases, with 11 bases left between them. The CDR3 has 12 amino acids. CDR3 loop: CASSLTLRGQFF. CDR3 nucleotide sequence: TGTGCCAGCAGCTTGACGTTGCGCGGGCAGTTCTTC.

J is TRBJ1-1 and V is TRBV7-9, with TRBD1 as a possible D gene (5 bases). V shed 1 base and J shed 10 bases, with 19 bases lying between them. This CDR3 is built from 15 residues. Germline V gene sequence: CDR1 SEHNR, CDR2 FQNEAQ (reference sequence). The CDR3 is CASSLDWIGAGVAFF. The CDR3, as DNA: TGTGCCAGCAGCTTAGATTGGATAGGGGCGGGCGTAGCTTTCTTT. The full variable domain, with the rest looked up from reference TRBV7-9 and TRBJ1-1, is DTGVSQNPRHKITKRGQNVTFRCDPISEHNRLYWYRQTLGQGPEFLTYFQNEAQLEKSRLLSDRFSAERPKGSFSTLEIQRTEQGDSAMYLCASSLDWIGAGVAFFGQGTRLTVV.

The V gene is TRBV6-1, the J gene TRBJ2-7; D may be TRBD1 (6 bases). The CDR3 is 12 residues long. With 5 bases removed from V and 2 bases from J, the gap between germline ends came to 7 bases. Germline CDR1 reads MNHNS; CDR2 reads SASEGT. For the CDR3, the DNA is TGTGCCAGCAGTCGACAGGCCTACGAGCAGTACTTC. Its translation is CASSRQAYEQYF.

In its sample, this clonotype was seen a few times. The chain employs TRBV20-1 and TRBJ2-2; 12 bases agree with TRBD2. Germline V gene sequence: CDR1 DFQATT, CDR2 SNEGSKA (reference sequence). After removal of 1 base from V and 6 bases from J, the junction contained 3 bases not matched to a gene. The CDR3 is made up of 15 amino acids. The CDR3 nucleotides read TGCAGTGCTAGAGCTAGCGGGAGGGCTGCCGGGGAGCTGTTTTTT. It codes for CSARASGRAAGELFF.

This clonotype has just a few counts. The chain uses TRBV11-2 and TRBJ1-1, with 8 bases fitting TRBD1. The CDR3 spans 15 residues. Germline loops: CDR1 SGHAT, CDR2 FQNNGV. Losses at the gene ends were 4 bases for V and 0 bases for J; bases not matched to a gene: 4. CDR3 loop: CASSYRGTMNTEAFF. The DNA of the CDR3 is TGTGCCAGCAGCTACAGGGGGACCATGAACACTGAAGCTTTCTTT.

This clonotype has only a few counts. The chain couples TRBV5-1 to TRBJ1-1, with TRBD1 matching over 10 bases. Germline V gene lookup returns CDR1 SGHRS and CDR2 YFSETQ. This CDR3 comprises 14 residues. The trim removed 5 bases at V and 3 bases at J, leaving 4 bases unmatched. Here the CDR3 reads CASRKTGGHTEAFF. The DNA for the CDR3 is TGCGCCAGCAGGAAGACAGGGGGCCACACTGAAGCTTTCTTT.

This clonotype was counted between two and nine times. This rearrangement joins TRBV2 to TRBJ1-2; D gene unclear. The V gene lost 7 bases and the J gene lost 4 bases, with 7 bases spanning the gap. The germline CDR1 and CDR2 sequences are SNHLY and FYNNEI. This CDR3 spans 11 amino acids. CDR3 protein: CASTGTYGYTF. In DNA, the CDR3 is TGTGCCAGCACGGGAACCTATGGCTACACCTTC.

This chain joins TRBV12-3 or TRBV12-4 and TRBJ2-7; D gene ambiguous. V lost 5 bases and J lost 0, with 17 bases in between. The length of the CDR3 is 16 residues. The CDR3 protein is CASSQSTPRSSYEQYF. In nucleotides, the CDR3 is TGTGCCAGCAGTCAGTCAACACCTAGGAGCTCCTACGAGCAGTACTTC.

This clonotype turned up a few times. The rearrangement joins TRBV18 to TRBJ2-3; D may be TRBD2 (6 bases). The CDR3 spans 15 residues. Trimming removed 2 bases from V and 5 bases from J, with 14 bases in between. The germline V gene encodes CDR1 KGHSH and CDR2 LQKENI. CDR3 sequence reads: CASSPTSGDVDTQYF. CDR3 coding DNA: TGTGCCAGCTCACCAACTTCGGGGGACGTAGATACGCAGTATTTT.